A single sample gave rise to the 11 T cell receptor beta chains below, sequenced in a study of vaccination and CD4 T cells after COVID-19. No antigens are known for them. Specified treatment: approximately nine-day PBMC culture with coronavirus spike peptide pools or control peptides (ViraFEST assay). An Oncomine TCR Beta short-read assay was used to sequence the DNA from cultured CD4+ T cells. TCRdb passed the PCR reads through MiXCR, listing each CDR3 protein once. This sample has around 15,000 distinct CDR3 sequences, with about 45% found just once. The material sequenced was CD4+ T cells from blood, cultured in vitro, taken after SARS-CoV-2 vaccination. Receptors were obtained from a human donor who had recovered from COVID-19.

The chain is built from TRBV6-5 and TRBJ2-6, with D uncertain. The CDR3 is 14 residues long. In germline, CDR1 is MNHEY, CDR2 SVGAGI. Trimming left V 0 bases short and J 3 bases short, with 3 bases between. CDR3 DNA sequence: TGTGCCAGCAGTTACTCGATTGGGGCCAACGTCCTGACTTTC. It yields the protein CASSYSIGANVLTF.

The chain is built from TRBV15 and TRBJ2-1; tentatively, D is TRBD1 or TRBD2 (5 bases each). The CDR3 sequence is 18 residues long. V was pared by 1 base and J by 0 bases, with 16 bases between. Germline CDR1 and CDR2: LNHNV and YYDKDF (reference sequence). Here the CDR3 DNA reads TGTGCCACCAGCAGAGGAGGCACAGGTGGGGGCTCCTACAATGAGCAGTTCTTC. Residues: CATSRGGTGGGSYNEQFF. Full variable domain (remainder filled in from reference TRBV15 and TRBJ2-1): DAMVIQNPRYQVTQFGKPVTLSCSQTLNHNVMYWYQQKSSQAPKLLFHYYDKDFNNEADTPDNFQSRRPNTSFCFLDIRSPGLGDTAMYLCATSRGGTGGGSYNEQFFGPGTRLTVL.

This sequence joins TRBV19 and TRBJ2-3; 10 nucleotides line up with TRBD2. V shed 5 bases, J shed 1 base, and the junction held 6 bases outside the gene matches. Per germline, CDR1 LNHDA and CDR2 SQIVND (reference sequence). The CDR3 sequence is 16 residues long. In DNA, the CDR3 is TGTGCCAGTAGTCCTCTAGCGGGAGAGGGCACAGATACGCAGTATTTT. This gives the protein CASSPLAGEGTDTQYF.

This clonotype was observed a few times. The chain has TRBV28 and TRBJ2-1; 9 bases map to TRBD1. V shed 5 bases, J shed 7 bases, and the junction held 12 bases outside the gene matches. The CDR3 loop spans 16 amino acids. Per the germline V gene, CDR1 is MDHEN and CDR2 is SYDVKM. The CDR3 sequence is CASSPLWGQGRNEQFF. In DNA form, the CDR3 reads TGTGCCAGCAGTCCCTTGTGGGGACAGGGTAGGAATGAGCAGTTCTTC.

A few counts support this clonotype. The chain has TRBV20-1 and TRBJ2-3; a possible D gene is TRBD2 (6 bases). CDR1 and CDR2 from the germline V gene are DFQATT and SNEGSKA (reference sequence). V gave up 3 bases and J gave up 3 bases, with 19 bases separating them. The CDR3 runs to 16 residues. The CDR3: CSASTAERAITDTQYF. CDR3 DNA: TGCAGTGCTAGTACCGCCGAGCGGGCGATAACAGATACGCAGTATTTT.

As to this clonotype: The final CDR3 position lacks the conserved phenylalanine or tryptophan, pointing to a likely read error. The V gene is TRBV20-1, the J gene TRBJ2-1; 9 positions agree with TRBD2. The trim removed 6 bases at V and 1 base at J, leaving 10 bases unmatched. The CDR3 loop spans 16 amino acids. The germline gives CDR1 DFQATT, CDR2 SNEGSKA (reference sequence). The CDR3 DNA follows: TGCAGTGCCAGTGAGATTAGCGGGAGATCCTACAATGAGCAGTTCCTC. Protein sequence: CSASEISGRSYNEQFL.

In nucleotides, the CDR3 is TGCAGTGCTAGGGGGACTAGCGGGAGGGTTAGGAGCTCCTACGAGCAGTACTTC. Translated: CSARGTSGRVRSSYEQYF. The chain joins TRBV20-1 to TRBJ2-7; 16 bases line up with TRBD2. The CDR3 is 18 residues long. The germline CDR1 and CDR2 sequences are DFQATT and SNEGSKA (reference sequence). Trimming at V came to 3 bases and at J to 0 bases, leaving 8 bases not matched to a gene.

The chain recombines TRBV19 with TRBJ1-5; D is possibly TRBD1 (5 bases). V dropped 7 bases and J dropped 4 bases, with 8 bases sitting between them. The CDR3 has 12 residues. Germline V gives CDR1 LNHDA, CDR2 SQIVND (reference sequence). CDR3 bases: TGTGCCAGTACTTGGGGGAATCAGCCCCAGCATTTT. This sequence encodes CASTWGNQPQHF.

The rearrangement uses TRBV10-3 and TRBJ1-5; 8 positions match TRBD1. Germline V gene lookup returns CDR1 ENHRY and CDR2 SYGVKD. Germline trimming cut 6 bases from V and 5 bases from J; bases unmatched to any gene: 3. The CDR3 consists of 13 residues. Here the CDR3 DNA reads TGTGCCATCAGGGCGGACAGGGATCAGCCCCAGCATTTT. As protein: CAIRADRDQPQHF.

The rearrangement uses TRBV7-3 and TRBJ2-3; 7 nucleotides agree with TRBD1. The V gene end was trimmed by 5 bases and the J gene end by 2 bases; junction bases not matched to a gene: 7. This CDR3 is built from 15 residues. Germline CDR1 and CDR2: SGHTA and FQGTGA. CDR3 loop: CASSQTGTVTDTQYF. CDR3 nucleotide sequence: TGTGCCAGCAGCCAGACCGGGACAGTCACAGATACGCAGTATTTT. Full variable domain (outside the CDR3, taken from reference TRBV7-3 and TRBJ2-3): GAGVSQTPSNKVTEKGKYVELRCDPISGHTALYWYRQSLGQGPEFLIYFQGTGAADDSGLPNDRFFAVRPEGSVSTLKIQRTERGDSAVYLCASSQTGTVTDTQYFGPGTRLTVL.

CDR3 in amino acids: CASNDRHNYGYTF. Written as DNA, the CDR3 is TGTGCCAGCAACGACAGGCATAACTATGGCTACACCTTC. The chain carries TRBV11-1 and TRBJ1-2; a possible D gene is TRBD1 (6 bases). V was clipped by 7 bases and J by 1 base, with 10 bases between them. CDR3 length: 13 residues. The germline CDR1 and CDR2 sequences are SGHAT and FQDESV (reference sequence). The entire variable domain, with the rest obtained from reference TRBV11-1 and TRBJ1-2, is as follows: EAEVAQSPRYKITEKSQAVAFWCDPISGHATLYWYRQILGQGPELLVQFQDESVVDDSQLPKDRFSAERLKGVDSTLKIQPAELGDSAMYLCASNDRHNYGYTFGSGTRLTVV.